Below are 28 T cell receptor beta chains sequenced from a single sample in a study of vaccination effects on CD4 cells after COVID-19. The protocol was immunoSEQ multiplex PCR, while the TCRdb copy is restricted to in-frame clones and leaves out a portion. Altogether around 29,000 clones are present, over 55% being singletons, with the ten largest covering 9%. Before sequencing, viral peptide pools were used by the ViraFEST assay to expand antigen-specific CD4+ T cells. Cultured cells yielded isolated CD4+ T cells after less than 11 days. Each participant was given two doses of one vaccine (BNT162b2 or mRNA-1273). These receptors' antigens are unknown. The sample consisted of CD4+ T cells from PBMCs cultured with HCoV-NL63 spike peptides, taken after COVID-19 vaccination. Receptors originate from a human donor who received a COVID-19 vaccine.

This sequence joins TRBV6-5 and TRBJ1-1; no definite D call. Trimming pared 5 bases from V and 6 bases from J, leaving 19 bases between. CDR1 is MNHEY and CDR2 is SVGAGI in the germline V gene. The CDR3 totals 15 residues. CDR3 bases: TGTGCCAGCAGTAAGGTGCTTGTCTCCTTATCTGAAGCTTTCTTT. Protein sequence: CASSKVLVSLSEAFF.

This clone was detected only once. The chain couples TRBV6-1 to TRBJ2-1; 15 bases fit TRBD2. Germline CDR1 is MNHNS and CDR2 is SASEGT. This CDR3 is 19 amino acids long. J lost 0 bases, V lost 3 bases, and 6 bases had no gene match. CDR3 nucleotides: TGTGCCAGCAGTGAGTTGGGGACTAGCGGGAGGAGCTCCTACAATGAGCAGTTCTTC. This codes for CASSELGTSGRSSYNEQFF.

This chain connects TRBV5-6 to TRBJ2-7; tentative D call: TRBD1 (6 bases). The CDR3 spans 14 residues. Trimming shortened V by 5 bases and J by 0 bases, and 12 bases separated the two germline ends. In germline, CDR1 is SGHDT, CDR2 YYEEEE. The CDR3 DNA follows: TGTGCCAGCAGGGGTCGGGACACCTCCTACGAGCAGTACTTC. Translating gives CASRGRDTSYEQYF.

J is TRBJ1-2 and V is TRBV7-9; the D is unclear. Per the germline V gene, CDR1 is SEHNR and CDR2 is FQNEAQ (reference sequence). This CDR3 comprises 12 residues. Trimming shortened V by 1 base and J by 3 bases, and 3 bases separated the two germline ends. As DNA, the CDR3 is TGTGCCAGCAGCTTAGTTGACTATGGCTACACCTTC. Encoded protein: CASSLVDYGYTF.

The chain couples TRBV5-4 to TRBJ2-7; D remains ambiguous. The CDR3 is 15 residues long. V lost 0 bases, J lost 0 bases, and 10 bases lay in between. The V gene's germline CDR1 is SGHNT and CDR2 YYREEE (reference sequence). The CDR3 region is CASSLDPNLSYEQYF. DNA of the CDR3: TGTGCCAGCAGCTTGGATCCTAACCTCTCCTACGAGCAGTACTTC.

The CDR3 loop is CASSESSGRGNEQFF. In DNA, the CDR3 is TGTGCCAGCAGTGAATCTAGCGGGAGAGGCAATGAGCAGTTCTTC. This rearrangement joins TRBV6-1 to TRBJ2-1; the match to TRBD2 covers 10 bases. After removal of 2 bases from V and 6 bases from J, the junction contained 4 bases not matched to a gene. The CDR3 consists of 15 residues. The germline V gene encodes CDR1 MNHNS and CDR2 SASEGT.

The chain couples TRBV2 to TRBJ2-1; D remains unclear. Germline V CDR1 and CDR2: SNHLY, FYNNEI. V was cut by 6 bases and J by 2 bases, with 8 bases left in between. The CDR3 consists of 13 residues. The CDR3 loop is CASSKDTYNEQFF. DNA for the CDR3: TGTGCCAGCAGCAAAGACACCTACAATGAGCAGTTCTTC.

The rearrangement links TRBV6-5 to TRBJ2-2, with TRBD2 identical over 8 bases. Germline CDR1 MNHEY, CDR2 SVGAGI. The CDR3 runs 16 residues. The ends lost 0 bases at V and 1 base at J; junction bases unmatched: 1. CDR3 sequence (DNA): TGTGCCAGCAGTTACTCTACTAGCGGGAACACCGGGGAGCTGTTTTTT. This encodes CASSYSTSGNTGELFF.

Remarks on this clone: Within the sample, other DNA sequences also encode this same CDR3. This chain connects TRBV11-2 to TRBJ2-1; TRBD2 agrees at 11 bases. Germline assignment: CDR1 SGHAT and CDR2 FQNNGV. Trimming removed 1 base from V and 0 bases from J; junction bases left unmatched: 2. The CDR3 is 17 residues long. The CDR3 nucleotides are TGTGCCAGCAGCTTAGTAGGACTAGCGGGCTCCTACAATGAGCAGTTCTTC. This gives the protein CASSLVGLAGSYNEQFF.

The chain couples TRBV5-1 to TRBJ2-3; 11 bases line up with TRBD2. V shed 7 bases and J 2 bases; nucleotides not matched to a gene: 9. This CDR3 has 16 residues. In germline, CDR1 is SGHRS, CDR2 YFSETQ. CDR3 region: CASQELAGDVTDTQYF. The CDR3 DNA follows: TGCGCCAGCCAGGAACTAGCGGGAGATGTCACAGATACGCAGTATTTT.

This rearrangement joins TRBV6-2 or TRBV6-3 to TRBJ1-5; 7 bases line up with TRBD1. V was clipped by 0 bases and J by 4 bases; unmatched bases: 9. The CDR3 covers 17 residues. Germline V gene sequence: CDR1 MNHEY, CDR2 SVGEGT. Here the CDR3 DNA reads TGTGCCAGCAGTTACTCGACTGGGGCACAGGGGAATCAGCCCCAGCATTTT. Protein sequence: CASSYSTGAQGNQPQHF.

This clone occurred a few times. This rearrangement joins TRBV7-2 to TRBJ2-7; D unresolved. Deletions cut 2 bases from V and 0 bases from J, with 14 bases between. CDR3 length equals 16 residues. Looked up from germline, CDR1 is SGHTA and CDR2 is FQGNSA. The chain's CDR3 is CASSLQSGVGSYEQYF. The CDR3 nucleotides are TGTGCCAGCAGCTTACAGTCTGGGGTCGGCTCCTACGAGCAGTACTTC. Drawing the rest from reference TRBV7-2 and TRBJ2-7, the complete variable domain is GAGVSQSPSNKVTEKGKDVELRCDPISGHTALYWYRQSLGQGLEFLIYFQGNSAPDKSGLPSDRFSAERTGGSVSTLTIQRTQQEDSAVYLCASSLQSGVGSYEQYFGPGTRLTVT.

The V gene is TRBV19, the J gene TRBJ2-3; 13 positions match TRBD2. Unmatched junction bases numbered 11, after V lost 3 bases and J lost 8 bases. The germline V gene encodes CDR1 LNHDA and CDR2 SQIVND (reference sequence). The CDR3 spans 17 residues. In DNA, the CDR3 is TGTGCCAGTAGTATTCCTGGACTAGCGGGGGAGTCTGGTACGCAGTATTTT. Protein: CASSIPGLAGESGTQYF.

This chain uses TRBV24-1 with TRBJ1-2; 7 bases agree with TRBD1. This CDR3 is 14 amino acids long. V gave up 2 bases and J gave up 4 bases; unmatched junction bases: 3. The V gene's germline CDR1 is KGHDR and CDR2 SFDVKD. The CDR3 protein is CATSDSGQIYGYTF. As DNA, the CDR3 is TGTGCCACCAGTGATTCGGGACAGATCTATGGCTACACCTTC.

The CDR3 nucleotides read TGTGCCAGCAGCCAAGATCATAGCGGAGTCTACAATGAGCAGTTCTTC. This translates into CASSQDHSGVYNEQFF. This chain connects TRBV4-2 to TRBJ2-1; D may be TRBD2 (6 bases). From germline, CDR1 is LGHNA and CDR2 YNFKEQ. This CDR3 is built from 16 residues. The V end was cut by 0 bases, the J end by 3 bases, with 12 bases between.

V usage is TRBV2 and J usage is TRBJ2-5; no clear D gene. Germline values: CDR1 SNHLY, CDR2 FYNNEI. The CDR3 consists of 15 residues. V was cut by 5 bases and J by 1 base, with 14 bases left in between. In nucleotides, the CDR3 is TGTGCCAGCAGTCCGGCTGACGTAAGCCAAGAGACCCAGTACTTC. This gives the protein CASSPADVSQETQYF.

The gene calls are TRBV15 and TRBJ1-4; 8 nucleotides agree with TRBD1. J gave up 7 bases and V 3 bases, and 4 bases lay outside the gene matches. Germline V lookup: CDR1 LNHNV, CDR2 YYDKDF (reference sequence). CDR3 size: 14 residues. CDR3 amino acids: CATSRQGQGEKLFF. The CDR3 DNA is TGTGCCACCAGCAGGCAAGGACAGGGTGAAAAACTGTTTTTT.

This clone was seen a handful of times. The rearrangement uses TRBV6-5 and TRBJ1-1; TRBD1 aligns across 7 bases. Looked up from germline, CDR1 is MNHEY and CDR2 is SVGAGI. The CDR3 totals 13 residues. The trim removed 6 bases at V and 3 bases at J, leaving 4 bases unmatched. CDR3 sequence: CASSFTGDTEAFF. DNA of the CDR3: TGTGCCAGCAGCTTCACAGGGGACACTGAAGCTTTCTTT.

This clone was counted a few times. The genes are TRBV9 and TRBJ1-6; a possible D gene is TRBD1 (6 bases). The CDR3 spans 15 residues. Trimming shortened V by 3 bases and J by 5 bases, and 12 bases separated the two germline ends. Germline V gene data show CDR1 as SGDLS and CDR2 as YYNGEE. The CDR3 is CASSAPQGNNSPLHF. The CDR3 DNA follows: TGTGCCAGCAGCGCACCTCAGGGGAATAATTCACCCCTCCACTTT.

CDR3 protein: CASRQNQQDTQYF. The CDR3 DNA is TGTGCCAGCAGACAAAATCAACAAGATACGCAGTATTTT. The J gene is TRBJ2-3, the V gene TRBV7-2; D is unclear. CDR3 length equals 13 residues. Germline-derived CDR1 and CDR2 are SGHTA and FQGNSA. Trimming removed 6 bases at V and 5 bases at J, with 12 bases between. The complete variable domain, with remaining parts taken from reference TRBV7-2 and TRBJ2-3, reads GAGVSQSPSNKVTEKGKDVELRCDPISGHTALYWYRQSLGQGLEFLIYFQGNSAPDKSGLPSDRFSAERTGGSVSTLTIQRTQQEDSAVYLCASRQNQQDTQYFGPGTRLTVL.

This clone was seen just once. V is TRBV7-8 and J is TRBJ1-5; D uncertain. The CDR3 is 16 amino acids. CDR1 and CDR2 (germline): SGHVS, FQNEAQ. The V end was cut by 2 bases, the J end by 3 bases, with 14 bases between. In nucleotides, the CDR3 is TGTGCCAGCAGCTTATGGGTAACAAATAACAATCAGCCCCAGCATTTT. Its protein is CASSLWVTNNNQPQHF.

The chain links TRBV14 to TRBJ2-4, with D perhaps TRBD1 (8 bases). V lost 2 bases to trimming and J lost 10 bases, with 15 bases between them. CDR3 length: 14 residues. Germline V gene sequence: CDR1 SGHDN, CDR2 FVKESK. The CDR3 reads CASSQYTGGGIQYF. The CDR3 bases are TGTGCCAGCAGCCAATATACAGGGGGGGGTATTCAGTACTTC.

The V call is TRBV6-5, the J call TRBJ2-3; the match to TRBD2 covers 8 bases. Germline V gene sequence: CDR1 MNHEY, CDR2 SVGAGI. The CDR3 length is 11 residues. Trimming removed 6 bases from V and 11 bases from J; junction bases left unmatched: 4. CDR3: CASRLAGRQYF. The CDR3 region has the DNA TGTGCCAGCAGGCTAGCGGGCCGGCAGTATTTT.

V gene TRBV2 combines with J gene TRBJ2-1; possible D gene TRBD2, 6 bases. V was clipped by 2 bases and J by 0 bases, with 11 bases between them. Germline-derived CDR1 and CDR2 are SNHLY and FYNNEI. The CDR3 covers 16 residues. CDR3 loop: CASSEMGLASYNEQFF. CDR3 nucleotide sequence: TGTGCCAGCAGTGAAATGGGACTGGCCTCCTACAATGAGCAGTTCTTC.

This clone was seen a few times. The V and J genes are TRBV19 and TRBJ2-2; the D gene is possibly TRBD2 (5 bases). Germline V gene lookup returns CDR1 LNHDA and CDR2 SQIVND (reference sequence). V was pared by 8 bases and J by 6 bases, with 16 bases between. CDR3 length: 14 residues. The CDR3 reads CASSEVARAGELFF. The CDR3 DNA reads TGTGCCAGTTCCGAGGTAGCGCGTGCCGGGGAGCTGTTTTTT.

This chain connects TRBV27 to TRBJ2-7, with D maybe TRBD1 (6 bases). The V gene's germline CDR1 is MNHEY and CDR2 SMNVEV (reference sequence). Trimming stripped 6 bases from V and 2 bases from J, with 17 bases between. This CDR3 is 15 amino acids long. The CDR3 loop is CASSLPGEGAYEQYF. CDR3 nucleotide sequence: TGTGCCAGCAGCCTTCCAGGAGAGGGGGCCTACGAGCAGTACTTC.

The chain uses TRBV18 and TRBJ2-3; 14 bases map to TRBD2. This CDR3 comprises 16 residues. V was clipped by 3 bases and J by 3 bases; unmatched bases: 2. CDR1 and CDR2 from the germline V gene are KGHSH and LQKENI. In DNA, the CDR3 is TGTGCCAGCTCACCGACTAGCGGGAGGGCTACAGATACGCAGTATTTT. This gives the protein CASSPTSGRATDTQYF.

The chain combines TRBV18 with TRBJ2-6; a weak D match, TRBD1 (5 bases). Trimming left V 4 bases short and J 0 bases short, with 10 bases between. This CDR3 is 16 amino acids long. The germline gives CDR1 KGHSH, CDR2 LQKENI. The CDR3 loop is CASSLQESSGANVLTF. The CDR3 DNA reads TGTGCCAGCTCACTACAGGAGAGCTCTGGGGCCAACGTCCTGACTTTC.